Below, one T cell receptor beta chain is given with its context. Its specificity is not known. This record belongs to a study of T cell responses to AZD1222 COVID-19 vaccine. Study-level findings and limits: Among AZD1222 vaccinees, only six or seven were seropositive at baseline. The study sampled repertoires only after the peak T cell response.

Method: immunoSEQ multiplex PCR; TCRdb's copy keeps in-frame clones and lacks some. This table has some 150,000 clones, over 80% appearing once. Trimming cost V 3 bases and J 0 bases; bases outside gene matches: 7. The CDR3 is made up of 17 amino acids. CDR1 is LNHNV, CDR2 YYDKDF, per germline (reference sequence). The V and J genes are TRBV15 and TRBJ2-3; TRBD2 agrees at 9 bases. The material was peripheral blood, obtained 28 days after the second AZD1222 dose. This clonotype originated in an adult who received the AZD1222 COVID-19 vaccine. The DNA for the CDR3 is TGTGCCACCAGCAGTCCCCGACTAGCGGAGAGCACAGATACGCAGTATTTT. This sequence encodes CATSSPRLAESTDTQYF. The full variable domain, completed using reference TRBV15 and TRBJ2-3, is DAMVIQNPRYQVTQFGKPVTLSCSQTLNHNVMYWYQQKSSQAPKLLFHYYDKDFNNEADTPDNFQSRRPNTSFCFLDIRSPGLGDTAMYLCATSSPRLAESTDTQYFGPGTRLTVL.